This T cell receptor beta chain was profiled in a study of shared clonotypes between healthy human individuals. As defined, naive CD8 cells were CD45RO-negative and positively selected for CCR7, with terminally differentiated effector memory CD45RA+ cells excluded. Free of recent acute infections or vaccinations, the donors were healthy HIV-negative adults. Profiling relied on immunoSEQ multiplex PCR, and the TCRdb table lists in-frame clones only, not all of them. The sample includes about 2.1 million clones, around 93% of them seen just once. This CDR3 comprises 19 residues. The J segment lost 1 base and the V segment lost 4 bases, leaving 17 bases of the junction unmatched. The germline V gene encodes CDR1 ENHRY and CDR2 SYGVKD.

The sequence was obtained from a man aged 18 to 30 in good health. Some clones in this sample may be carry-over from other donors' samples. The sequenced sample was naive CD8+ T cells from PBMCs. The V gene is TRBV10-3, the J gene TRBJ2-5; TRBD1 matches 8 bases. The CDR3 DNA is TGTGCCATCAGTGGACCCTCTGTTGGACAGGGCGAGGGCCAAGAGACCCAGTACTTC. This codes for CAISGPSVGQGEGQETQYF.